The entry below gives a single T cell receptor beta chain sequence along with its context. V lost 1 base to trimming and J lost 5 bases; unmatched junction nucleotides: 4. The CDR3 runs 15 residues. Germline assignment: CDR1 SGHVS and CDR2 FQNEAQ. This specimen comes from a study of blood T cell repertoires in COVID-19. Whole-study context: Acute and convalescent COVID-19 specimens originated in the United States, Italy and Spain. PBMCs, B-cell-depleted T cells, or T cells were the source of the cDNA or gDNA that made up the material.

How the authors handled the data: The authors estimated nucleated cell counts from reference gene primer amplification. Clones were sequenced by immunoSEQ multiplex PCR, and TCRdb holds only the in-frame ones, with some missing. From that table come the V and J calls and clone size; the DNA was used to work out D and trimming. The sample consists of roughly 75,000 clones, approximately 90% of them appearing once. Sequencing input: peripheral blood. V usage is TRBV7-8 and J usage is TRBJ2-7; 11 nucleotides align to TRBD1. The receptor comes from a man aged 55-75 years with acute or convalescent COVID-19. The CDR3 DNA is TGTGCCAGCAGCTTAGACGGGACAGGGGGTAACGAGCAGTACTTC. Protein product: CASSLDGTGGNEQYF.